Listed below are T cell receptor beta chains from one sample, sequenced in a study of siplizumab effects on memory and regulatory T cells. TCRdb's table, derived via immunoSEQ multiplex PCR, lists solely in-frame clones and lacks some. Among 87,000 or so clones listed, approximately 90% were seen once. The material sequenced was CD4+ T cells sorted from blood. These receptors all come from a human donor in good health. Each CDR3 is given with its conserved first and last residue. The D gene is left open where the match is weak. Clone sizes are given selectively: once, few, many, or a class where the clone is expanded.

clone_size j_call v_call d_call cdr3_aa cdr3_nt
. TRBJ2-1 TRBV18 TRBD2 CASSPIQRGSSYNEQFF TGTGCCAGCTCACCTATTCAGCGGGGAAGCTCCTACAATGAGCAGTTCTTC
. TRBJ1-3 TRBV11-2 . CASSSKTGGSSGNTIYF TGTGCCAGCAGCTCCAAGACAGGAGGGAGCTCTGGAAACACCATATATTTT
. TRBJ2-6 TRBV5-1 . CASSLGVSGANVLTF TGCGCCAGCAGCTTAGGAGTTTCTGGGGCCAACGTCCTGACTTTC
. TRBJ2-3 TRBV7-8 . CASSLGLSGDTQYF TGTGCCAGCAGCTTAGGACTTTCGGGGGATACGCAGTATTTT
. TRBJ2-1 TRBV6-5 . CASSRGYEQFF TGTGCCAGCAGTCGAGGCTATGAGCAGTTCTTC
. TRBJ2-5 TRBV6-6 . CASTFSPTAQETQYF TGTGCCAGCACTTTCTCCCCGACAGCTCAAGAGACCCAGTACTTC
. TRBJ2-5 TRBV6-5 . CASSLRETQYF TGTGCCAGCAGTTTAAGGGAGACCCAGTACTTC
once TRBJ1-4 TRBV23-1 . CASSTHEKLFF TGCGCCAGCAGCACACATGAAAAACTGTTTTTT
few TRBJ1-5 TRBV10-2 . CASGREDQPQHF TGCGCCAGCGGGAGGGAAGATCAGCCCCAGCATTTT
. TRBJ1-1 TRBV18 TRBD1 CASSPRGTGNMNTEAFF TGTGCCAGCTCACCACGTGGGACAGGGAACATGAACACTGAAGCTTTCTTT
. TRBJ2-3 TRBV7-9 TRBD2 CASSLVGSGRLSTQYF TGTGCCAGCAGCTTAGTGGGTAGCGGGAGGCTATCTACGCAGTATTTT
. TRBJ2-7 TRBV5-6 . CASSLNSYEQYF TGTGCCAGCAGCTTGAACTCCTACGAGCAGTACTTC
. TRBJ2-5 TRBV5-1 . CASSPGRYRETQYF TGCGCCAGCAGCCCAGGACGGTACCGAGAGACCCAGTACTTC
. TRBJ2-2 TRBV6-1 TRBD1 CASRDRADTGELFF TGTGCCAGCAGGGACAGGGCGGACACCGGGGAGCTGTTTTTT
. TRBJ2-3 TRBV7-8 . CASSARLTTDTQYF TGTGCCAGCAGCGCCCGACTTACCACAGATACGCAGTATTTT
. TRBJ2-4 TRBV19 TRBD2 CASSGLAGGRKNIQYF TGTGCCAGTTCCGGGCTAGCGGGAGGGCGCAAAAACATTCAGTACTTC
. TRBJ2-1 TRBV5-1 TRBD2 CASSAGGRSNEQFF TGCGCCAGCAGCGCCGGGGGGAGATCGAATGAGCAGTTCTTC
once TRBJ2-1 TRBV9 TRBD2 CASSTQREGNNEQFF TGTGCCAGCAGCACTCAGCGGGAGGGGAACAATGAGCAGTTCTTC
. TRBJ1-2 TRBV27 . CASSLEGNYGYTF TGTGCCAGCAGTTTAGAGGGAAACTATGGCTACACCTTC
. TRBJ1-4 TRBV5-1 TRBD1 CASSPGTGGNEKLFF TGCGCCAGCAGCCCCGGGACAGGGGGTAATGAAAAACTGTTTTTT
. TRBJ2-2 TRBV25-1 . CASSDPGSSGELFF TGTGCCAGCAGTGACCCGGGTTCCTCCGGGGAGCTGTTTTTT
. TRBJ2-2 TRBV10-3 . CAIRGPRLAFNTGELFF TGTGCCATCAGGGGGCCGCGGCTAGCATTCAACACCGGGGAGCTGTTTTTT
. TRBJ1-4 TRBV28 TRBD1 CASSPDRVWSTLKELFF TGTGCCAGCAGCCCCGACAGGGTTTGGTCGACCCTGAAAGAACTGTTTTTT
. TRBJ2-6 TRBV6-1 . CASSGQGLSGANVLTF TGTGCCAGCAGTGGACAGGGACTCTCTGGGGCCAACGTCCTGACTTTC
. TRBJ2-5 TRBV7-2 . CASSPSLGGRGKTQYF TGTGCCAGCAGCCCGTCCCTCGGTGGGAGAGGAAAGACCCAGTACTTC
. TRBJ1-5 TRBV5-1 TRBD1 CASSLGTGPNQPQHF TGCGCCAGCAGCTTGGGGACAGGGCCCAATCAGCCCCAGCATTTT
. TRBJ2-5 TRBV7-6 . CASSSPNRETQYF TGTGCCAGCAGCTCTCCGAACAGGGAGACCCAGTACTTC
. TRBJ1-4 TRBV6-1 . CASGKDGDRRELFF TGTGCCAGCGGAAAGGACGGGGATCGGAGGGAACTGTTTTTT
. TRBJ2-3 TRBV5-1 TRBD2 CASSSISGSGTDTQYF TGCGCCAGCAGCTCGATTAGCGGGAGTGGCACAGATACGCAGTATTTT
few TRBJ2-5 TRBV5-6 . CASSLTGSIETQYF TGTGCCAGCAGCTTGACAGGGTCGATAGAGACCCAGTACTTC
. TRBJ1-2 TRBV30 . CAWRGVNYGYTF TGTGCCTGGAGAGGCGTTAACTATGGCTACACCTTC
. TRBJ1-2 TRBV5-1 . CASSVGLGDYGYTF TGCGCCAGCAGCGTGGGACTGGGGGACTATGGCTACACCTTC